What follows are 25 T cell receptor beta chains derived from one specimen sequenced in a study of cytomegalovirus exposure and HLA in healthy donors. Primers included in the PCR were 60 Vbeta and 13 Jbeta primers. Here immunoSEQ multiplex PCR was the method, and the copy in TCRdb shows in-frame clones only, minus some. The repertoire has 130,000 to 150,000 clones, 78% of them found once; the top ten carry less than 3.5%. The sample comprised PBMCs. These receptors all come from a male donor in good health and CMV-seronegative.

The CDR3 region is CASSLALAGYGNTGELFF. CDR3 bases: TGTGCCAGCAGCTTGGCACTAGCGGGATACGGGAACACCGGGGAGCTGTTTTTT. The chain couples TRBV5-6 to TRBJ2-2; TRBD2 agrees at 10 bases. V shed 0 bases, J shed 1 base, and the junction held 6 bases outside the gene matches. Germline V gene lookup returns CDR1 SGHDT and CDR2 YYEEEE. CDR3 length: 18 amino acids.

This chain uses TRBV11-1 with TRBJ1-1; the match to TRBD1 covers 7 bases. This CDR3 has 14 residues. Germline lookup yields CDR1 SGHAT and CDR2 FQDESV (reference sequence). Trimming at V came to 4 bases and at J to 2 bases, leaving 4 bases not matched to a gene. The chain's CDR3 is CASSYGQANTEAFF. The CDR3, as DNA: TGTGCCAGCAGCTACGGACAGGCTAACACTGAAGCTTTCTTT.

V and J are TRBV14 and TRBJ1-1, with D perhaps TRBD1 (6 bases). Germline CDR1 and CDR2: SGHDN and FVKESK. Trimming took 1 base from V and 0 from J, leaving 15 bases between them. The CDR3 contains 17 residues. The CDR3 coding sequence is TGTGCCAGCAGCCAAGTCTGGGGGGGCTTCATGAACACTGAAGCTTTCTTT. Translated: CASSQVWGGFMNTEAFF.

CDR3 loop: CSVDASTIHNEQFF. The CDR3 region has the DNA TGCAGCGTTGACGCTAGCACGATCCACAATGAGCAGTTCTTC. This chain links TRBV29-1 with TRBJ2-1; TRBD2 is a possible D gene (5 bases). V lost 3 bases to trimming and J lost 5 bases, with 14 bases between them. Germline assignment: CDR1 SQVTM and CDR2 ANQGSEA. This CDR3 has 14 amino acids.

The chain has TRBV6-6 and TRBJ2-7; 14 bases fit TRBD2. The CDR3 contains 16 residues. V lost 4 bases to trimming and J lost 5 bases; unmatched junction nucleotides: 7. Germline-derived CDR1 and CDR2 are MNHNY and SVGAGI (reference sequence). The CDR3 here is CASSSRLAGGSDEQYF. CDR3 nucleotide sequence: TGTGCCAGCAGTTCACGACTAGCGGGGGGGAGCGACGAGCAGTACTTC.

J is TRBJ2-5 and V is TRBV5-1, with 9 bases lining up with TRBD2. TRBJ2-7 explains the end of the DNA better; the J call may be wrong. This CDR3 has 14 residues. The germline gives CDR1 SGHRS, CDR2 YFSETQ. The CDR3 loop reads CASSLVAGVYEQYF. CDR3 nucleotide sequence: TGCGCCAGCAGCTTAGTAGCGGGAGTTTACGAGCAGTACTTC.

In its sample, this clone was seen once. The chain uses TRBV7-6 and TRBJ2-7; D remains ambiguous. Trimming shortened V by 5 bases and J by 0 bases, and 5 bases separated the two germline ends. This CDR3 region has 12 residues. Germline values: CDR1 SGHVS, CDR2 FNYEAQ. In nucleotides, the CDR3 is TGTGCCAGCAGCGGCATCTCCTACGAGCAGTACTTC. Translated: CASSGISYEQYF.

This clone has more than one count but fewer than ten. This chain joins TRBV4-3 and TRBJ1-1, with D uncertain. Trimming removed 0 bases from V and 1 base from J, with 6 bases in between. CDR3 length: 14 amino acids. Germline CDR1 reads LGHNA; CDR2 reads YSLEER. The CDR3 is CASSQEPGNTEAFF. CDR3 DNA: TGCGCCAGCAGCCAAGAACCGGGGAACACTGAAGCTTTCTTT.

V and J are TRBV5-1 and TRBJ1-1; TRBD1 agrees at 9 bases. V trimming: 4 bases; J trimming: 6 bases; junction bases outside the gene matches: 7. The CDR3 spans 14 residues. The germline V gene encodes CDR1 SGHRS and CDR2 YFSETQ. CDR3 amino acids: CASSRRTGAAEAFF. The CDR3 DNA follows: TGCGCCAGCAGCCGGAGGACAGGGGCCGCTGAAGCTTTCTTT.

The CDR3 here is CASSITRNQPQHF. CDR3 sequence (DNA): TGTGCCAGCAGTATAACGAGGAATCAGCCCCAGCATTTT. The genes are TRBV6-4 and TRBJ1-5; D uncertain. This CDR3 has 13 amino acids. Germline V gene lookup returns CDR1 MRHNA and CDR2 SNTAGT. The ends were cut back, 5 bases at V and 4 bases at J, with 9 bases in the middle.

The chain uses TRBV27 and TRBJ2-5; perhaps TRBD2 as D (5 bases). The length of the CDR3 is 12 residues. Germline assignment: CDR1 MNHEY and CDR2 SMNVEV (reference sequence). Trimming stripped 5 bases from V and 4 bases from J, with 8 bases between. In nucleotides, the CDR3 is TGTGCCAGCAGTCCCCGGGGAGAGACCCAGTACTTC. This codes for CASSPRGETQYF.

A single count supports this clone. This rearrangement joins TRBV6-5 to TRBJ1-1; TRBD1 might be the D (5 bases). The CDR3 runs 14 residues. CDR1 and CDR2 from the germline V gene are MNHEY and SVGAGI. With 5 bases removed from V and 3 bases from J, the gap between germline ends came to 13 bases. Written as DNA, the CDR3 is TGTGCCAGCAGTACGACAGTCCGGGACACTGAAGCTTTCTTT. Protein sequence: CASSTTVRDTEAFF.

V usage is TRBV19 and J usage is TRBJ2-7, with 7 bases that match TRBD1. J gave up 5 bases and V 6 bases, and 16 bases lay outside the gene matches. Per germline, CDR1 LNHDA and CDR2 SQIVND (reference sequence). This CDR3 is built from 16 residues. The CDR3 coding sequence is TGTGCCAGTAGCACCATAAGGGGGCAGGGTATCCACGAGCAGTACTTC. This translates into CASSTIRGQGIHEQYF.

This clone was recorded a few times. The rearrangement joins TRBV10-3 to TRBJ1-5, with 11 nucleotides matching TRBD1. The CDR3 runs 15 residues. Trimming cost V 5 bases and J 5 bases; bases outside gene matches: 5. In germline, CDR1 is ENHRY, CDR2 SYGVKD. CDR3 protein: CAISTDRGLHQPQHF. The CDR3 DNA reads as TGTGCCATCAGTACGGACAGGGGGCTCCATCAGCCCCAGCATTTT.

This clone occurred a few times. V is TRBV27 and J is TRBJ1-1; D gene uncertain. The CDR3 sequence is 12 residues long. Germline lookup yields CDR1 MNHEY and CDR2 SMNVEV (reference sequence). The V end was cut by 6 bases, the J end by 0 bases, with 5 bases between. The CDR3 DNA reads as TGTGCCAGCAGACAGCTGAACACTGAAGCTTTCTTT. Residues: CASRQLNTEAFF.

V gene TRBV9 combines with J gene TRBJ1-2, with D tentatively TRBD1 (6 bases). Trimming cost V 0 bases and J 2 bases, with 14 bases left between them. This CDR3 is 16 amino acids long. CDR1 is SGDLS and CDR2 is YYNGEE in the germline V gene. The CDR3 bases are TGTGCCAGCAGCGTAGGTCAGGGGTTACACAACTATGGCTACACCTTC. Residues: CASSVGQGLHNYGYTF.

V is TRBV28 and J is TRBJ1-5; the D is unclear. The CDR3 spans 14 residues. Germline V lookup: CDR1 MDHEN, CDR2 SYDVKM. Trimming cost V 10 bases and J 5 bases, with 18 bases left between them. In DNA form, the CDR3 reads TGTGCCATTACCGGCGCCCAGGTGCATCAGCCCCAGCATTTT. Amino acids: CAITGAQVHQPQHF.

This chain connects TRBV2 to TRBJ2-1, with 12 bases fitting TRBD2. V gave up 0 bases and J gave up 4 bases; unmatched junction bases: 10. The V gene's germline CDR1 is SNHLY and CDR2 FYNNEI. The CDR3 has 19 residues. The CDR3: CASSEARATSGRRYNEQFF. CDR3 nucleotide sequence: TGTGCCAGCAGTGAAGCTCGGGCAACTAGCGGGAGGCGGTACAATGAGCAGTTCTTC.

This clone was found once. The chain employs TRBV2 and TRBJ1-2; 9 bases fit TRBD1. CDR1 is SNHLY and CDR2 is FYNNEI in the germline V gene. The V and J ends lost 0 bases and 6 bases, in that order; junction bases with no gene match: 5. The CDR3 has 15 amino acids. In nucleotides, the CDR3 is TGTGCCAGCAGTGAAGCGAACAGGGGGCTTGATGGCTACACCTTC. Amino acids: CASSEANRGLDGYTF.

J is TRBJ2-1 and V is TRBV10-3; maybe TRBD2 (6 bases). This CDR3 has 13 amino acids. V was pared by 9 bases and J by 5 bases, with 14 bases between. Germline CDR1 ENHRY, CDR2 SYGVKD. The CDR3 loop reads CAIRAGGDNEQFF. DNA of the CDR3: TGTGCCATTCGGGCCGGCGGGGACAATGAGCAGTTCTTC.

This chain uses TRBV9 with TRBJ1-1; no clear D gene. The V and J ends lost 4 bases and 4 bases respectively, with 14 bases between them. This CDR3 is built from 14 residues. CDR1 SGDLS and CDR2 YYNGEE come from the germline V gene. The CDR3 coding sequence is TGTGCCAGCAGCCCTCACCGGGCGGGCACTGAAGCTTTCTTT. It is translated as CASSPHRAGTEAFF.

The chain carries TRBV29-1 and TRBJ2-1, with 10 bases lining up with TRBD1. The CDR3 loop spans 14 amino acids. The germline V gene encodes CDR1 SQVTM and CDR2 ANQGSEA. V lost 6 bases, J lost 9 bases, and 11 bases stayed unmatched. CDR3 sequence reads: CSVVPGQGNLEQFF. The DNA of the CDR3 is TGCAGCGTCGTCCCGGGACAGGGGAACCTTGAGCAGTTCTTC.

The chain combines TRBV27 with TRBJ2-1; tentative D call: TRBD2 (7 bases). Trimming pared 5 bases from V and 7 bases from J, leaving 24 bases between. CDR3 size: 17 residues. Per the germline V gene, CDR1 is MNHEY and CDR2 is SMNVEV (reference sequence). The CDR3 sequence: CASSPFAAGARRNEQFF. The CDR3, as DNA: TGTGCCAGCAGTCCGTTTGCTGCGGGGGCCAGAAGGAATGAGCAGTTCTTC.

The V gene is TRBV27, the J gene TRBJ2-7; 11 positions agree with TRBD1. The trim removed 1 base at V and 6 bases at J, leaving 14 bases unmatched. Per the germline V gene, CDR1 is MNHEY and CDR2 is SMNVEV (reference sequence). This CDR3 spans 18 amino acids. The CDR3 DNA reads TGTGCCAGCAGTTTATTACAGAAAACCGGGACAGGGGGTCGCGAGCAGTACTTC. It encodes CASSLLQKTGTGGREQYF.

The V gene is TRBV4-2, the J gene TRBJ2-7; D is unclear. Germline V gives CDR1 LGHNA, CDR2 YNFKEQ. Trimming took 0 bases from V and 6 from J, leaving 6 bases between them. The CDR3 is 12 residues long. The DNA for the CDR3 is TGTGCCAGCAGCCAAGATCATTTCGAGCAGTACTTC. Protein sequence: CASSQDHFEQYF.